This T cell receptor (beta chain) stems from a study of blood T cell repertoires in COVID-19. Overall study: Whether acute or convalescent, the COVID-19 samples came from the United States, Italy and Spain.

Authors' data handling: Using reference gene primer amplification, nucleated cell counts were estimated. The method was immunoSEQ multiplex PCR; TCRdb's version includes in-frame clones alone and lacks a portion of them. V and J calls and clone size are as listed in that table; D and trimming were resolved from the DNA. The data hold 350,000 to 400,000 clones, with 80% to 90% observed a single time. Seattle patients were enrolled while actively infected and followed longitudinally. The CDR3 runs 14 residues. With V trimmed by 6 bases and J by 2 bases, 6 bases remained unmatched. CDR1 is SNHLY and CDR2 is FYNNEI in the germline V gene.

The chain couples TRBV2 to TRBJ1-2, with 7 bases matching TRBD1. Sequenced: peripheral blood. The receptor comes from a woman in her 30s with COVID-19, enrolled during active disease. CDR3 DNA sequence: TGTGCCAGCAGCCCACAGGGGTTAAACTATGGCTACACCTTC. Protein: CASSPQGLNYGYTF.